This note documents a single T cell receptor (beta chain) sequence. Its antigen is not known. The data derive from a study of monozygotic twins with inflammatory bowel disease. The study, taken as a whole, reports: No discrimination was achieved between different T cell subtypes. Repertoire likeness was no different across concordant and discordant twins, perhaps owing to restricted power. IBD-affected twins scored below their healthy co-twins in TCRbeta diversity (inverse Simpson).

The template-switching step introduced UMIs that carried a 6-nucleotide sample barcode. TCRdb re-called the 5' RACE reads; one entry per CDR3 protein, DNA not given. The listing contains just over 300,000 distinct CDR3 sequences. Sequenced sample: blood. The sequence was collected from a human donor with ulcerative colitis or Crohn's disease, or a healthy co-twin of an affected twin (not recorded which).

CDR3 sequence reads: CASKRQGQSNQPQHF. The J gene is TRBJ1-5, the V gene TRBV12-3 or TRBV12-4; TCRdb calls TRBD1, which cannot be checked without DNA. The CDR3 length is 15 residues.